This TCR beta chain derives from a study of CD8 T cells in ankylosing spondylitis. Study results and limitations: Relatively scarce in peripheral blood, disease-linked clones were CD8+. In synovial fluid and blood from reactive arthritis, some motif variants were previously reported. Clones tied to disease were said to be significantly enriched in matched ankylosing spondylitis synovial fluid.

This CDR3 is 14 amino acids long. The V gene's germline CDR1 is LGHNA and CDR2 YNFKEQ. Quantitative 5'-RACE was performed with molecular barcodes, and it yielded the TCR beta libraries. TCRdb reprocessed the 5' RACE reads via MiXCR and lists one record per CDR3 protein. Of approximately 290,000 distinct CDR3 sequences in the sample, about a fifth were seen once. This clonotype has just a few counts. What it binds is unknown. The junction differs from germline at one of its ends, possibly a read error. The specimen was blood, either unsorted or a sorted T cell fraction (not recorded which). The chain carries TRBV4-2 and TRBJ2-1; D may be TRBD1 (5 bases). The clonotype originates from a female donor with ankylosing spondylitis or in good health (not recorded which). The CDR3 DNA sequence: TGTGCCAGCAGCAAAGATGGGCAGGGCCATGAGCAGTTCTTC. This gives the protein CASSKDGQGHEQFF.